The 5 T cell receptor beta chains below all came from one sample that was sequenced in a study of CD8 T cells in Susac syndrome. Random-hexamer reverse transcription was applied to 0.5 to 1 ug RNA. TCRdb re-derived calls from the immunoSEQ multiplex PCR reads in MiXCR, one entry per CDR3 protein. The sample contains 40,000 to 55,000 distinct CDR3 sequences, approximately 92% of which appear only once. Sequenced sample: CD8+ T cells from PBMCs. The source of these receptors is a human donor in good health.

CDR3 DNA sequence: TGCGCCAGCAGCCAGGGACAGGGAATTAGCAATCAGCCCCAGCATTTT. This encodes CASSQGQGISNQPQHF. This chain joins TRBV4-1 and TRBJ1-5; TRBD1 matches at 9 bases. V dropped 3 bases and J dropped 0; count of bases not matched to a gene: 3. The CDR3 sequence is 16 residues long. CDR1 MGHRA and CDR2 YSYEKL come from the germline V gene.

The chain combines TRBV20-1 with TRBJ2-1; D gene ambiguous. The V gene lost 6 bases and the J gene lost 7 bases, with 16 bases spanning the gap. CDR3 length: 13 residues. CDR1 and CDR2 (germline): DFQATT, SNEGSKA (reference sequence). CDR3 region: CSAKLPTENEQFF. The CDR3 DNA follows: TGCAGTGCAAAGCTCCCTACTGAAAATGAGCAGTTCTTC.

This clonotype was detected only once. This chain uses TRBV29-1 with TRBJ2-7, with D perhaps TRBD2 (5 bases). The CDR3 loop spans 11 amino acids. CDR1 and CDR2 (germline): SQVTM, ANQGSEA. The germline V and J ends were trimmed by 3 bases and 3 bases, with 6 bases remaining between them. In nucleotides, the CDR3 is TGCAGCGTTGAGAGGGACTACGAGCAGTACTTC. Encoded protein: CSVERDYEQYF.

The rearrangement joins TRBV19 to TRBJ2-3; 9 bases fit TRBD2. J lost 3 bases, V lost 7 bases, and 5 bases had no gene match. The germline V gene has CDR1 LNHDA and CDR2 SQIVND (reference sequence). The CDR3 has 14 amino acids. In DNA, the CDR3 is TGTGCCAGTACCCCGGCGGGGGGGACAGATACGCAGTATTTT. Amino acid sequence: CASTPAGGTDTQYF. Using reference TRBV19 and TRBJ2-3 for the parts outside the CDR3, the full variable domain is DGGITQSPKYLFRKEGQNVTLSCEQNLNHDAMYWYRQDPGQGLRLIYYSQIVNDFQKGDIAEGYSVSREKKESFPLTVTSAQKNPTAFYLCASTPAGGTDTQYFGPGTRLTVL.

The genes are TRBV3-1 and TRBJ2-1; the match to TRBD2 covers 10 bases. Germline trimming cut 0 bases from V and 8 bases from J; bases unmatched to any gene: 7. The CDR3 covers 16 residues. Germline V CDR1 and CDR2: LGHDT, YNNKEL (reference sequence). This CDR3 is CASSQDGASGSDEQFF. In DNA form, the CDR3 reads TGTGCCAGCAGCCAAGATGGGGCTAGCGGGAGCGATGAGCAGTTCTTC.